This TCR beta chain originates from a study of control samples from healthy donors and cancer patients. Sequencing was performed with immunoSEQ multiplex PCR; in TCRdb, only in-frame clones are kept and a portion is missing. The sample shows about 100,000 clones, about 90% of them seen only once. The TCR was taken from a woman aged 50 to 60 in good health. Sequenced material: blood.

In DNA, the CDR3 is TGTGCCAGCAGCTTAGCCGGGATGAGAACAGATACGCAGTATTTT. This translates into CASSLAGMRTDTQYF. The chain is built from TRBV7-2 and TRBJ2-3, with D tentatively TRBD2 (5 bases). Trimming shortened V by 0 bases and J by 3 bases, and 10 bases separated the two germline ends. CDR3 length equals 15 residues. The germline gives CDR1 SGHTA, CDR2 FQGNSA. Together with reference TRBV7-2 and TRBJ2-3, the CDR3 gives the full variable domain: GAGVSQSPSNKVTEKGKDVELRCDPISGHTALYWYRQSLGQGLEFLIYFQGNSAPDKSGLPSDRFSAERTGGSVSTLTIQRTQQEDSAVYLCASSLAGMRTDTQYFGPGTRLTVL.